A selection of T cell receptor beta chains follows, all from one sample in a study of blood T cell repertoires in COVID-19. TCRdb's table, derived via immunoSEQ multiplex PCR, lists solely in-frame clones and lacks some. Among about 100,000 clones, about 80% were seen once, and the ten largest hold more than 4%. Material: peripheral blood. The receptors originated from a man between 65 and 79 years old with acute or convalescent COVID-19. Each CDR3 is given with its conserved first and last residue. The D gene is left open where the match is weak. Rows may omit the clone size; those that give it use once, few, many or a size class.

d_call j_call clone_size v_call cdr3_nt cdr3_aa
. TRBJ1-1 . TRBV7-9 TGTGCCAGCAGCTTAGACGGCCGACAGTTAATGAACACTGAAGCTTTCTTT CASSLDGRQLMNTEAFF
. TRBJ2-7 . TRBV25-1 TGTGCCAGCAGTGAAAGCAGACAGGGACTCGGCGAGCAGTACTTC CASSESRQGLGEQYF
TRBD1 TRBJ1-1 . TRBV18 TGTGCCAGCTCACCGGGACAGGGGGCGCGGACTGAAGCTTTCTTT CASSPGQGARTEAFF
TRBD2 TRBJ2-3 . TRBV19 TGTGCCAGTAGCGGGGGGGCGTTGGCAGATACGCAGTATTTT CASSGGALADTQYF
. TRBJ2-7 . TRBV19 TGTGCCAGTAGTATAGATGGGGGGAGTCGATCCCACGAGCAGTACTTC CASSIDGGSRSHEQYF
. TRBJ2-7 . TRBV27 TGTGCCAGCAGTTTATCCGCGATCAAGCCTCCTAGCGAGCAGTACTTC CASSLSAIKPPSEQYF
. TRBJ2-7 once TRBV14 TGTGCCAGCAGCCAAGATTCAGCGCTCTCCTACGAGCAGTACTTC CASSQDSALSYEQYF
. TRBJ1-1 . TRBV4-2 TGTGCCAGCAGCCAAGGGGCCAGCATGAACACTGAAGCTTTCTTT CASSQGASMNTEAFF
TRBD1 TRBJ2-7 few TRBV7-6 TGTGCCAGCAGCTCCGGGACAGGGGACCACGAGCAGTACTTC CASSSGTGDHEQYF
TRBD1 TRBJ1-5 . TRBV3-1/TRBV3-2 TGTGCCAGCAGCCCCGAGTTGGGACAGGGTAAGAAGCCCCAGCATTTT CASSPELGQGKKPQHF
. TRBJ2-5 once TRBV19 TGTGCCAGTAGTATAGGGCGGGGAACCCAAGAGACCCAGTACTTC CASSIGRGTQETQYF
. TRBJ1-1 . TRBV21-1 TGTGCCAGCAGCAAAAAAGCGCGCAGGACAGGGAGTACTGAAGCTTTCTTT CASSKKARRTGSTEAFF
. TRBJ2-1 . TRBV18 TGTGCCAGCTCACAACAGTACAATGAGCAGTTCTTC CASSQQYNEQFF
. TRBJ2-2 . TRBV25-1 TGTGCCAGCAGTCCCCCGGGTCTTCGGTCCGGGGAGCTGTTTTTT CASSPPGLRSGELFF
. TRBJ1-1 few TRBV6-5 TGTGCCAGCAGTTACCCCGGGGGTGAAGCTTTCTTT CASSYPGGEAFF
TRBD1 TRBJ1-6 . TRBV19 TGTGCCAGTAGGGGGACAGGGTCAGGGAATTCACCCCTCCACTTT CASRGTGSGNSPLHF
. TRBJ1-4 . TRBV7-6 TGTGCCAGCAGCCCCTATGGGCAGAACTTTAATGAAAAACTGTTTTTT CASSPYGQNFNEKLFF
. TRBJ1-3 . TRBV7-9 TGTGCCAGCAGTAGACTTGACAGCGCTGAATCTGGAAACACCATATATTTT CASSRLDSAESGNTIYF
TRBD1 TRBJ2-2 few TRBV5-1 TGCGCCAGCAGCTTGGCCGGGACAGGGAACACCGGGGAGCTGTTTTTT CASSLAGTGNTGELFF
. TRBJ1-2 . TRBV18 TGTGCCAGCTCACTCCGGACTGAAAGTGGCTACACCTTC CASSLRTESGYTF
TRBD1 TRBJ2-3 . TRBV6-1 TGTGCCAGCAGTGAGGGACAGGGTTTTGGAGATACGCAGTATTTT CASSEGQGFGDTQYF
TRBD2 TRBJ2-5 . TRBV2 TGTGCCAGCAGTGAAAGAGGGCTAGCGGGGGGCAAGACCCAGTACTTC CASSERGLAGGKTQYF
TRBD1 TRBJ1-4 . TRBV7-9 TGTGCCAGCAGCTTAGGACAGGGAAGCGAAAAACTGTTTTTT CASSLGQGSEKLFF
. TRBJ1-6 . TRBV4-3 TGCGCCAGCAGCCAAGATAGGGGCGTCTCGAATTCACCCCTCCACTTT CASSQDRGVSNSPLHF
TRBD1 TRBJ1-3 . TRBV27 TGTGCCAGCACCCCACTCGGGACAGGGGGGGTCTCTGGAAACACCATATATTTT CASTPLGTGGVSGNTIYF
. TRBJ1-5 . TRBV19 TGTGCCAGTAGTAAACAGGCGTATAGCAATCAGCCCCAGCATTTT CASSKQAYSNQPQHF
TRBD1 TRBJ2-3 . TRBV24-1 TGTGCCACCAGTGATTTGGGGACAGGGGGTACAGATACGCAGTATTTT CATSDLGTGGTDTQYF
. TRBJ1-1 . TRBV3-1/TRBV3-2 TGTGCCAGCGGGGTACAGGGCTGGGGCACTGAAGCTTTCTTT CASGVQGWGTEAFF
. TRBJ1-2 . TRBV5-1 TGCGCCAGCAGCGAGGGTTTTAACTATGGCTACACCTTC CASSEGFNYGYTF
TRBD1 TRBJ2-7 once TRBV7-2 TGTGCCAGCAGCCTATATCAAGGACAGGTCTACGAGCAGTACTTC CASSLYQGQVYEQYF
. TRBJ1-2 . TRBV29-1 TGCAGCGTTCGGGCTGCAGCCGGGGACTATGGCTACACCTTC CSVRAAAGDYGYTF
. TRBJ1-1 few TRBV5-1 TGCGCCAGCAGCTTGTCCGGGGAGGGCTTAAACACTGAAGCTTTCTTT CASSLSGEGLNTEAFF
. TRBJ2-5 . TRBV3-1/TRBV3-2 TGTGCCAGCAGTCCCGGGCAGGGACAAGAGACCCAGTACTTC CASSPGQGQETQYF
. TRBJ2-7 . TRBV27 TGTGCCAGCAGTTCGGGGAACGAGCAGTACTTC CASSSGNEQYF
TRBD1 TRBJ1-5 . TRBV5-1 TGCGCCAGCAGCTTTTCCGGGACAGGGGATCAGCCCCAGCATTTT CASSFSGTGDQPQHF
. TRBJ2-2 . TRBV11-3 TGTGCCAGCAGCTTAGAGAGCGGGCATACCGGGGAGCTGTTTTTT CASSLESGHTGELFF
. TRBJ2-1 . TRBV6-5 TGTGCCAGCAAAATGGTCTGGGGGGAGAATGAGCAGTTCTTC CASKMVWGENEQFF
TRBD2 TRBJ2-3 . TRBV5-1 TGCGCCAGCAGCCTCGCCGCGGAACTAGCGACAGATACGCAGTATTTT CASSLAAELATDTQYF
. TRBJ2-5 . TRBV5-4 TGTGCCAGCAGCCTAGGATCACAAGAGACCCAGTACTTC CASSLGSQETQYF
. TRBJ2-5 . TRBV24-1 TGTGCCACCAGTGATTCAGGTCGGACAGCCCACGAGACCCAGTACTTC CATSDSGRTAHETQYF
TRBD1 TRBJ1-2 . TRBV19 TGTGCCAGTAGGGGACAGGCCTATGGCTACACCTTC CASRGQAYGYTF
TRBD2 TRBJ2-5 . TRBV6-5 TGTGCCAGCACTTCGACTAGCGGGTACCAAGAGACCCAGTACTTC CASTSTSGYQETQYF
TRBD1 TRBJ1-5 . TRBV12-3/TRBV12-4 TGTGCCAGCAAGACAGGGGGCTACCAGCCCCAGCATTTT CASKTGGYQPQHF
TRBD1 TRBJ2-3 . TRBV19 TGTGCCAGTACCGTCCTCGGGACAGGGGGTGGCACAGATACGCAGTATTTT CASTVLGTGGGTDTQYF
. TRBJ1-5 . TRBV6-5 TGTGCCAGCAGTTACTCCGCGGCCGGGCAGCCCCAGCATTTT CASSYSAAGQPQHF
. TRBJ1-2 . TRBV2 TGTGCCAGCAGTCTCGGCCAGGGCTTCCTAGGCTACACCTTC CASSLGQGFLGYTF
. TRBJ1-1 . TRBV7-3 TGTGCCAGCAGCTCCTCGGGGGGACGCCCTGAAGCTTTCTTT CASSSSGGRPEAFF
TRBD1 TRBJ1-5 . TRBV27 TGTGCCAGCCCCCAGGGGGAAGGTAGCAATCAGCCCCAGCATTTT CASPQGEGSNQPQHF
TRBD1 TRBJ1-1 . TRBV7-2 TGTGCCAGCAGCACCACAGGGGGGGGTGAAGCTTTCTTT CASSTTGGGEAFF
. TRBJ2-1 . TRBV11-2 TGTGCCAGCAGCGGCCAGGGTATTGAGCAGTTCTTC CASSGQGIEQFF
TRBD2 TRBJ2-2 once TRBV11-1 TGTGCCAGCAGATTGGGACTAGCGGGGGGTCCCGGGGAGCTGTTTTTT CASRLGLAGGPGELFF
. TRBJ2-3 . TRBV2 TGTGCCAGTTGGGAGTCCTTGACAGATACGCAGTATTTT CASWESLTDTQYF
TRBD1 TRBJ1-1 once TRBV12-5 TGTGCTAGTGGGAGGGGACAGTTGAACACTGAAGCTTTCTTT CASGRGQLNTEAFF
. TRBJ2-3 . TRBV4-1 TGCGCCAGCAGCCAAGAGGTGACCCCGGGTTCAGATACGCAGTATTTT CASSQEVTPGSDTQYF